These T cell receptor beta chains were read from a single sample in a study of blood T cell repertoires in COVID-19. The method was immunoSEQ multiplex PCR; TCRdb's version includes in-frame clones alone and lacks a portion of them. The sample contains about 240,000 clones, approximately 86% of which appear only once. Input material: peripheral blood. All receptors come from a man aged 55 to 70 who had recovered from COVID-19. Each CDR3 is given with its conserved first and last residue. Fields, in order: CDR3 protein, CDR3 DNA, CDR3 length, clone size, J gene, D gene, V gene. D genes are given only for firm matches. Expanded clones are given a class, and other clones once, few, many or no size at all.

CDR3 protein: CASRTGTYEQYF
CDR3 DNA: TGTGCCAGCAGGACGGGAACCTACGAGCAGTACTTC
CDR3 length: 12
clone size: .
J gene: TRBJ2-7
D gene: .
V gene: TRBV12-3/TRBV12-4

CDR3 protein: CASSQGPSGYTDTQYF
CDR3 DNA: TGCGCCAGCAGCCAAGGCCCTAGCGGATACACAGATACGCAGTATTTT
CDR3 length: 16
clone size: .
J gene: TRBJ2-3
D gene: TRBD2
V gene: TRBV4-1

CDR3 protein: CASSQDRTAYNSPLHF
CDR3 DNA: TGTGCCAGCAGCCAGGACAGGACGGCCTATAATTCACCCCTCCACTTT
CDR3 length: 16
clone size: .
J gene: TRBJ1-6
D gene: TRBD1
V gene: TRBV28

CDR3 protein: CATARTDEKLFF
CDR3 DNA: TGTGCCACCGCCAGGACAGATGAAAAACTGTTTTTT
CDR3 length: 12
clone size: .
J gene: TRBJ1-4
D gene: .
V gene: TRBV6-6

CDR3 protein: CASKGTGNNQPQHF
CDR3 DNA: TGTGCCAGCAAGGGGACAGGGAACAATCAGCCCCAGCATTTT
CDR3 length: 14
clone size: .
J gene: TRBJ1-5
D gene: TRBD1
V gene: TRBV28

CDR3 protein: CASSPSRPGTAPLHF
CDR3 DNA: TGCGCCAGCAGCCCATCCCGACCGGGGACTGCGCCCCTCCACTTT
CDR3 length: 15
clone size: .
J gene: TRBJ1-6
D gene: .
V gene: TRBV4-1

CDR3 protein: CASSRQGELSPLHF
CDR3 DNA: TGTGCCAGCAGTAGACAGGGCGAACTTTCACCCCTCCACTTT
CDR3 length: 14
clone size: few
J gene: TRBJ1-6
D gene: TRBD1
V gene: TRBV6-5

CDR3 protein: CASSSTYEQYF
CDR3 DNA: TGTGCCAGCAGTTCCACCTACGAGCAGTACTTC
CDR3 length: 11
clone size: .
J gene: TRBJ2-7
D gene: .
V gene: TRBV27

CDR3 protein: CASSPPLGQAFF
CDR3 DNA: TGTGCCAGCAGCCCTCCGCTAGGTCAAGCTTTCTTT
CDR3 length: 12
clone size: .
J gene: TRBJ1-1
D gene: .
V gene: TRBV7-9

CDR3 protein: CASSQLIVQGARETQYF
CDR3 DNA: TGTGCCAGCAGCCAATTGATCGTCCAGGGGGCAAGGGAGACCCAGTACTTC
CDR3 length: 17
clone size: .
J gene: TRBJ2-5
D gene: TRBD1
V gene: TRBV7-9

CDR3 protein: CASKGTERQLNTEAFF
CDR3 DNA: TGTGCCAGCAAGGGAACGGAACGACAGTTGAACACTGAAGCTTTCTTT
CDR3 length: 16
clone size: .
J gene: TRBJ1-1
D gene: .
V gene: TRBV27

CDR3 protein: CASSGQGFGYTF
CDR3 DNA: TGTGCCAGCAGTGGACAGGGTTTCGGCTACACCTTC
CDR3 length: 12
clone size: .
J gene: TRBJ1-2
D gene: TRBD1
V gene: TRBV12-3/TRBV12-4

CDR3 protein: CAWTKDYNSPLHF
CDR3 DNA: TGTGCCTGGACTAAAGATTATAATTCACCCCTCCACTTT
CDR3 length: 13
clone size: .
J gene: TRBJ1-6
D gene: .
V gene: TRBV30

CDR3 protein: CASSQDPLFYEQYF
CDR3 DNA: TGCGCCAGCAGCCAAGATCCACTATTCTACGAGCAGTACTTC
CDR3 length: 14
clone size: .
J gene: TRBJ2-7
D gene: .
V gene: TRBV4-1

CDR3 protein: CASSLGTGTGEQYF
CDR3 DNA: TGCGCCAGCAGCTTGGGGACAGGGACTGGTGAGCAGTACTTC
CDR3 length: 14
clone size: .
J gene: TRBJ2-7
D gene: TRBD1
V gene: TRBV5-1

CDR3 protein: CASSLQGRANTGELFF
CDR3 DNA: TGTGCCAGCAGCTTACAGGGTAGGGCCAACACCGGGGAGCTGTTTTTT
CDR3 length: 16
clone size: .
J gene: TRBJ2-2
D gene: .
V gene: TRBV7-2

CDR3 protein: CSASGPGGQPQHF
CDR3 DNA: TGCAGTGCTAGTGGGCCCGGAGGTCAGCCCCAGCATTTT
CDR3 length: 13
clone size: .
J gene: TRBJ1-5
D gene: .
V gene: TRBV20-1

CDR3 protein: CSGRLGETQYF
CDR3 DNA: TGCAGTGGGAGATTAGGAGAGACCCAGTACTTC
CDR3 length: 11
clone size: once
J gene: TRBJ2-5
D gene: .
V gene: TRBV20-1

CDR3 protein: CASTPYFGNTGDTEAFF
CDR3 DNA: TGCGCCAGCACCCCATATTTCGGGAATACCGGGGACACTGAAGCTTTCTTT
CDR3 length: 17
clone size: .
J gene: TRBJ1-1
D gene: .
V gene: TRBV10-2

CDR3 protein: CASSRQGANTEAFF
CDR3 DNA: TGTGCCAGCAGTAGACAGGGGGCGAACACTGAAGCTTTCTTT
CDR3 length: 14
clone size: few
J gene: TRBJ1-1
D gene: TRBD1
V gene: TRBV2

CDR3 protein: CASSLRRSTSTDTQYF
CDR3 DNA: TGTGCCAGCAGCTTGAGACGTTCGACTAGCACAGATACGCAGTATTTT
CDR3 length: 16
clone size: .
J gene: TRBJ2-3
D gene: .
V gene: TRBV7-2

CDR3 protein: CASSLMPGGLTDTQYF
CDR3 DNA: TGCGCCAGCAGCTTGATGCCGGGGGGCCTCACAGATACGCAGTATTTT
CDR3 length: 16
clone size: .
J gene: TRBJ2-3
D gene: .
V gene: TRBV5-1

CDR3 protein: CASSGGPRQPQHF
CDR3 DNA: TGTGCCAGCAGCGGAGGTCCGAGGCAGCCCCAGCATTTT
CDR3 length: 13
clone size: few
J gene: TRBJ1-5
D gene: .
V gene: TRBV3-1/TRBV3-2

CDR3 protein: CASSNHRTDTQYF
CDR3 DNA: TGTGCCAGCTCAAATCATCGCACAGATACGCAGTATTTT
CDR3 length: 13
clone size: .
J gene: TRBJ2-3
D gene: .
V gene: TRBV18

CDR3 protein: CASTPGGGLTGELFF
CDR3 DNA: TGTGCCAGCACCCCGGGGGGGGGTTTGACCGGGGAGCTGTTTTTT
CDR3 length: 15
clone size: .
J gene: TRBJ2-2
D gene: TRBD2
V gene: TRBV5-6

CDR3 protein: CASSPTRAGAVNTEAFF
CDR3 DNA: TGTGCCAGCAGCCCCACCCGGGCTGGGGCAGTGAACACTGAAGCTTTCTTT
CDR3 length: 17
clone size: .
J gene: TRBJ1-1
D gene: .
V gene: TRBV11-3

CDR3 protein: CASRSVSYNEQFF
CDR3 DNA: TGTGCCAGTAGGTCGGTCTCCTACAATGAGCAGTTCTTC
CDR3 length: 13
clone size: .
J gene: TRBJ2-1
D gene: .
V gene: TRBV19

CDR3 protein: CASSPYDRVNEAFF
CDR3 DNA: TGTGCCAGCTCACCCTACGACAGGGTGAATGAAGCTTTCTTT
CDR3 length: 14
clone size: .
J gene: TRBJ1-1
D gene: TRBD1
V gene: TRBV18

CDR3 protein: CASSVQVSGELFF
CDR3 DNA: TGTGCCAGCAGCGTACAGGTGTCCGGGGAGCTGTTTTTT
CDR3 length: 13
clone size: .
J gene: TRBJ2-2
D gene: .
V gene: TRBV28

CDR3 protein: CASSLGRGQESRSPLHF
CDR3 DNA: TGTGCCAGCAGCCTAGGCCGGGGACAGGAAAGTAGATCACCCCTCCACTTT
CDR3 length: 17
clone size: few
J gene: TRBJ1-6
D gene: TRBD1
V gene: TRBV7-8

CDR3 protein: CAISEYGTRNTEAFF
CDR3 DNA: TGTGCCATCAGTGAGTATGGGACACGGAACACTGAAGCTTTCTTT
CDR3 length: 15
clone size: .
J gene: TRBJ1-1
D gene: .
V gene: TRBV10-3

CDR3 protein: CATNRGPYEQYF
CDR3 DNA: TGTGCCACCAACAGGGGACCCTACGAGCAGTACTTC
CDR3 length: 12
clone size: .
J gene: TRBJ2-7
D gene: TRBD1
V gene: TRBV6-5

CDR3 protein: CASSITETNEKLFF
CDR3 DNA: TGTGCCAGTAGTATAACGGAGACTAATGAAAAACTGTTTTTT
CDR3 length: 14
clone size: .
J gene: TRBJ1-4
D gene: .
V gene: TRBV19

CDR3 protein: CASSLEGGVKAFF
CDR3 DNA: TGTGCCAGCAGCTTGGAGGGAGGGGTCAAAGCTTTCTTT
CDR3 length: 13
clone size: .
J gene: TRBJ1-1
D gene: .
V gene: TRBV5-5

CDR3 protein: CASSQGLARSFYNEQFF
CDR3 DNA: TGTGCCAGCAGCCAAGGTCTAGCGAGGAGTTTCTACAATGAGCAGTTCTTC
CDR3 length: 17
clone size: .
J gene: TRBJ2-1
D gene: .
V gene: TRBV3-1/TRBV3-2

CDR3 protein: CASSYREMNTGELFF
CDR3 DNA: TGCGCCAGCAGCTACAGGGAAATGAACACCGGGGAGCTGTTTTTT
CDR3 length: 15
clone size: .
J gene: TRBJ2-2
D gene: .
V gene: TRBV5-1

CDR3 protein: CSASGGPQDTQYF
CDR3 DNA: TGCAGTGCTAGTGGAGGTCCGCAGGATACGCAGTATTTT
CDR3 length: 13
clone size: once
J gene: TRBJ2-3
D gene: .
V gene: TRBV20-1

CDR3 protein: CASGALAGVTDTQYF
CDR3 DNA: TGTGCCAGCGGAGCCCTAGCGGGGGTCACAGATACGCAGTATTTT
CDR3 length: 15
clone size: .
J gene: TRBJ2-3
D gene: TRBD2
V gene: TRBV27

CDR3 protein: CAISGQGHSNQPQHF
CDR3 DNA: TGTGCCATCAGTGGGCAGGGCCATAGCAATCAGCCCCAGCATTTT
CDR3 length: 15
clone size: .
J gene: TRBJ1-5
D gene: .
V gene: TRBV10-3

CDR3 protein: CASSLSARTSTDTQYF
CDR3 DNA: TGTGCCAGCAGTTTAAGCGCTCGTACTAGCACAGATACGCAGTATTTT
CDR3 length: 16
clone size: once
J gene: TRBJ2-3
D gene: .
V gene: TRBV27

CDR3 protein: CASRAEGGSYEQYF
CDR3 DNA: TGTGCCAGCAGGGCCGAGGGAGGGTCCTACGAGCAGTACTTC
CDR3 length: 14
clone size: .
J gene: TRBJ2-7
D gene: TRBD2
V gene: TRBV7-2

CDR3 protein: CASGDRGTGELFF
CDR3 DNA: TGCGCCAGCGGCGACAGGGGGACCGGGGAGCTGTTTTTT
CDR3 length: 13
clone size: once
J gene: TRBJ2-2
D gene: TRBD1
V gene: TRBV5-1